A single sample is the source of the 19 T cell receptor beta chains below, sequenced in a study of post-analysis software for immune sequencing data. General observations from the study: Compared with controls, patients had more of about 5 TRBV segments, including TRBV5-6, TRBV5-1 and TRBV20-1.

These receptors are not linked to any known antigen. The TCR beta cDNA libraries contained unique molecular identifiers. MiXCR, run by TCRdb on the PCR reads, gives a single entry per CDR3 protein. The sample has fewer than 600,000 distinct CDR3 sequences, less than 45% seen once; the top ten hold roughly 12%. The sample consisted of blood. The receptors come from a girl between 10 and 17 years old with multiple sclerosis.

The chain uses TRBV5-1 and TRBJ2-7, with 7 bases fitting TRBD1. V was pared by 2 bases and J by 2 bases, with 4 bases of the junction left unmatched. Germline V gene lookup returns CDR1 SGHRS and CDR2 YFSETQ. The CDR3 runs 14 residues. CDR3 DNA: TGCGCCAGCAGCTTAAGGGACAGCGCCTACGAGCAGTACTTC. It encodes CASSLRDSAYEQYF.

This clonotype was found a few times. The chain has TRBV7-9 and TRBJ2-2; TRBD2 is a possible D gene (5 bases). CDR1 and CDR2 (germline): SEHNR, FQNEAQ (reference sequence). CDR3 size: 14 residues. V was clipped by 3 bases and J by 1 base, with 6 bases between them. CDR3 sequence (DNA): TGTGCCAGCAGCTTGAGCGGGAACACCGGGGAGCTGTTTTTT. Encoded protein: CASSLSGNTGELFF.

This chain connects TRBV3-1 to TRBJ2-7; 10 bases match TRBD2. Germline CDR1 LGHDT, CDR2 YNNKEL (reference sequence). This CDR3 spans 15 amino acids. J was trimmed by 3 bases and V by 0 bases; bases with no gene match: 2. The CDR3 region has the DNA TGTGCCAGCAGCCAAGAACGGACTAGCGGCTACGAGCAGTACTTC. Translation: CASSQERTSGYEQYF.

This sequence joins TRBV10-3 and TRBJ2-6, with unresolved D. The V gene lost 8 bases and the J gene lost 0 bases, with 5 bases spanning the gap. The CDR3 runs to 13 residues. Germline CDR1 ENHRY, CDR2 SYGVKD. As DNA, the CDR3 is TGTGCCATCTTAGGCTCTGGGGCCAACGTCCTGACTTTC. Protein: CAILGSGANVLTF.

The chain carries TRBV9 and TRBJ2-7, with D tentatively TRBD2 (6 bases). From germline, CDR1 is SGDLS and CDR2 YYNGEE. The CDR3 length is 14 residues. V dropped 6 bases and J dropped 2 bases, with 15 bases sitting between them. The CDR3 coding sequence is TGTGCCAGCAATGTCGGCGGGGCTACCTACGAGCAGTACTTC. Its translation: CASNVGGATYEQYF.

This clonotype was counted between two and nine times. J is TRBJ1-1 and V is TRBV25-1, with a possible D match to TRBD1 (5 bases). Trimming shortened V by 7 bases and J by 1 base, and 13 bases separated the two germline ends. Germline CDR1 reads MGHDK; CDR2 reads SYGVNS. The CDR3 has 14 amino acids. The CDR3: CASTWGLGNTEAFF. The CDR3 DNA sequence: TGTGCCAGCACTTGGGGGTTGGGGAACACTGAAGCTTTCTTT.

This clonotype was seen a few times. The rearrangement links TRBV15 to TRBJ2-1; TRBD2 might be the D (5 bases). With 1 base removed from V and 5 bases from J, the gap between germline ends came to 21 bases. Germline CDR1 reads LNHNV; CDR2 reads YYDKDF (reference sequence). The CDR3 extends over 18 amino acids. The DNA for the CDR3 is TGTGCCACCAGCAGAGTCCCGTTGCGAGCTAGCAGAGACAATGAGCAGTTCTTC. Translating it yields CATSRVPLRASRDNEQFF.

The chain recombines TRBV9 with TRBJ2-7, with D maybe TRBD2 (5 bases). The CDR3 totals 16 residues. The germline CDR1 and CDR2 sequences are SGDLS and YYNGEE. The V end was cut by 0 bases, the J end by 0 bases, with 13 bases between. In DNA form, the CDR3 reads TGTGCCAGCAGCGTAGCGGGGTCCTTATTCTCCTACGAGCAGTACTTC. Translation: CASSVAGSLFSYEQYF.

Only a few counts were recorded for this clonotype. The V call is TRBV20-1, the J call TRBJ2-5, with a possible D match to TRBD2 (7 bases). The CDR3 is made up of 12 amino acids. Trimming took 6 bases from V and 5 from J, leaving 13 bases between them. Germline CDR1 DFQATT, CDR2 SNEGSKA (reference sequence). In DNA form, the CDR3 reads TGCAGTGCAGGGGGGGGTAGGGAGACCCAGTACTTC. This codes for CSAGGGRETQYF.

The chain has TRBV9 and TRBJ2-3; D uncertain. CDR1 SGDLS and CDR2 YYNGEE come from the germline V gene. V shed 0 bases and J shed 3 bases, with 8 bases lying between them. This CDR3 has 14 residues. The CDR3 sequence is CASSVARATDTQYF. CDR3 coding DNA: TGTGCCAGCAGCGTAGCACGGGCGACAGATACGCAGTATTTT.

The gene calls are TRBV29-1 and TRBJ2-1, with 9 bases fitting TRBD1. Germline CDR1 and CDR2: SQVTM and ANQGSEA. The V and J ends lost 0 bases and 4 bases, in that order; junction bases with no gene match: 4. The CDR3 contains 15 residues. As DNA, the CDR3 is TGCAGCGTTGAAGATTGGACAGGGGAATACAATGAGCAGTTCTTC. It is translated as CSVEDWTGEYNEQFF.

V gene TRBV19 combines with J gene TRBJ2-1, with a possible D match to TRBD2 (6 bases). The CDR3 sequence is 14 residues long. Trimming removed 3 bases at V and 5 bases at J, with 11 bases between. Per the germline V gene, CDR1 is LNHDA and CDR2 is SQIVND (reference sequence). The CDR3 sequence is CASSIWDSNNEQFF. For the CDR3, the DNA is TGTGCCAGTAGTATCTGGGACTCAAACAATGAGCAGTTCTTC. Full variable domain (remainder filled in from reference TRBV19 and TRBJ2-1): DGGITQSPKYLFRKEGQNVTLSCEQNLNHDAMYWYRQDPGQGLRLIYYSQIVNDFQKGDIAEGYSVSREKKESFPLTVTSAQKNPTAFYLCASSIWDSNNEQFFGPGTRLTVL.

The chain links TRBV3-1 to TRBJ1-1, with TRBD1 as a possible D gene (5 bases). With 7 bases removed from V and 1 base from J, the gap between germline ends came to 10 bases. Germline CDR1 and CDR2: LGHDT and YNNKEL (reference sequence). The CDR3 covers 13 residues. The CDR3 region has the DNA TGTGCCAGCACAAGGGGATCGAACACTGAAGCTTTCTTT. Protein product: CASTRGSNTEAFF.

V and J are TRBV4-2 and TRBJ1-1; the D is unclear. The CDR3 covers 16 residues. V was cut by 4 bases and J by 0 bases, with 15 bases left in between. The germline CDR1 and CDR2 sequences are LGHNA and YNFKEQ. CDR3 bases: TGTGCCAGCAGCCGAGAGACCCGGAGAGTGAACACTGAAGCTTTCTTT. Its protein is CASSRETRRVNTEAFF.

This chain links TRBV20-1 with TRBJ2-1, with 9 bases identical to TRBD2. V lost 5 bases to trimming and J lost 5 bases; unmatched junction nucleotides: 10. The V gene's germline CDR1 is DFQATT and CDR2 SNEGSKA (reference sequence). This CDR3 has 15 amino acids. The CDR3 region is CSAYPGTSTNNEQFF. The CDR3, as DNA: TGCAGTGCTTACCCCGGGACTAGCACCAACAATGAGCAGTTCTTC.

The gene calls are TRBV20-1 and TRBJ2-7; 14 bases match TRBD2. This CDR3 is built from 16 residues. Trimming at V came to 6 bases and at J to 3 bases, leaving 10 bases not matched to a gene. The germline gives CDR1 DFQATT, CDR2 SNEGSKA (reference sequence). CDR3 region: CSAPGLAGARGYEQYF. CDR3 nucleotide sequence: TGCAGTGCCCCGGGACTAGCGGGAGCCCGGGGCTACGAGCAGTACTTC.

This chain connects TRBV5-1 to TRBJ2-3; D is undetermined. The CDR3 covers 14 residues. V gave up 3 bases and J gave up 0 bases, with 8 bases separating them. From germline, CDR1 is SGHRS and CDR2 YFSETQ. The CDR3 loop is CASSSTDSTDTQYF. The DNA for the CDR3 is TGCGCCAGCAGCTCGACGGACAGCACAGATACGCAGTATTTT.

The CDR3 sequence is CASSFTQDGNYGYTF. CDR3 nucleotides: TGTGCCAGCAGTTTCACGCAGGACGGTAACTATGGCTACACCTTC. The chain carries TRBV12-3 or TRBV12-4 and TRBJ1-2, with D unclear. CDR3 length: 15 residues. The V end was cut by 3 bases, the J end by 1 base, with 12 bases between.

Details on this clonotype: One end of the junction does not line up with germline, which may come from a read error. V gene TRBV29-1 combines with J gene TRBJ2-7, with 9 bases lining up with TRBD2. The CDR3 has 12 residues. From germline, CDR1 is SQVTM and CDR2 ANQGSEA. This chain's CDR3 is CGVSGSNYEQYF. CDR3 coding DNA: TGCGGCGTTAGCGGGAGTAACTACGAGCAGTACTTC.